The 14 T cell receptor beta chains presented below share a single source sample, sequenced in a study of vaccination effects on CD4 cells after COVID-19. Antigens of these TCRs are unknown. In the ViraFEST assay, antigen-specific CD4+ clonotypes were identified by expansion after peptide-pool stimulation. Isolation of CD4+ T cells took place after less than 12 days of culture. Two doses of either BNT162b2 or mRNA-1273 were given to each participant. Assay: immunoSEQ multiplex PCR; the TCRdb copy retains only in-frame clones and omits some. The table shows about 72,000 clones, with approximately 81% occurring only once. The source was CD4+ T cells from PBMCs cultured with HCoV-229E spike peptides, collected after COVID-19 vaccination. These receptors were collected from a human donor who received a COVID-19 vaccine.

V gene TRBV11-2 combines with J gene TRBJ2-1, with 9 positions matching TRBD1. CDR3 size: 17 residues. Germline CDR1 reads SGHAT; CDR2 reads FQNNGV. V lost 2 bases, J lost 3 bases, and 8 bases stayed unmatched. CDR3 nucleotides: TGTGCCAGCAGCTTAACCCCGGGACAGGGAATCTACAATGAGCAGTTCTTC. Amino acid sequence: CASSLTPGQGIYNEQFF. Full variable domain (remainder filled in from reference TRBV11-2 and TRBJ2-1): EAGVAQSPRYKIIEKRQSVAFWCNPISGHATLYWYQQILGQGPKLLIQFQNNGVVDDSQLPKDRFSAERLKGVDSTLKIQPAKLEDSAVYLCASSLTPGQGIYNEQFFGPGTRLTVL.

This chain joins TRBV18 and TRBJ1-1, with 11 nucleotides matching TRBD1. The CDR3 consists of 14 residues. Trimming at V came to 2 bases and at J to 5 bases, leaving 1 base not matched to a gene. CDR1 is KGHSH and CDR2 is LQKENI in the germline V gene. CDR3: CASSPGQGATEAFF. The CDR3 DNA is TGTGCCAGCTCACCAGGACAGGGGGCGACTGAAGCTTTCTTT. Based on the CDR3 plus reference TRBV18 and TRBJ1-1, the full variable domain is NAGVMQNPRHLVRRRGQEARLRCSPMKGHSHVYWYRQLPEEGLKFMVYLQKENIIDESGMPKERFSAEFPKEGPSILRIQQVVRGDSAAYFCASSPGQGATEAFFGQGTRLTVV.

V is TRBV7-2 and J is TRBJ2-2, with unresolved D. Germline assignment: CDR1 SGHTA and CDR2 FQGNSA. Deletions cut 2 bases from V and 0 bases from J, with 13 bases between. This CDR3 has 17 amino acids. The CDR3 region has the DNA TGTGCCAGCAGCTTACCTCCGGGCAGCCCGAACACCGGGGAGCTGTTTTTT. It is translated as CASSLPPGSPNTGELFF.

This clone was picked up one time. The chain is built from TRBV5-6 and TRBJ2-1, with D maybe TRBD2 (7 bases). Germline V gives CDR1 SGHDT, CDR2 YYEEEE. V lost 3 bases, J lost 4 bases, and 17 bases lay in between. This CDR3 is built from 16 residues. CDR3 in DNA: TGTGCCAGCAGCTCCCGTGGCGGGGGCCGTTACAATGAGCAGTTCTTC. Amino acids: CASSSRGGGRYNEQFF. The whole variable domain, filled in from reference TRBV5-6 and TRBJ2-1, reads DAGVTQSPTHLIKTRGQQVTLRCSPKSGHDTVSWYQQALGQGPQFIFQYYEEEERQRGNFPDRFSGHQFPNYSSELNVNALLLGDSALYLCASSSRGGGRYNEQFFGPGTRLTVL.

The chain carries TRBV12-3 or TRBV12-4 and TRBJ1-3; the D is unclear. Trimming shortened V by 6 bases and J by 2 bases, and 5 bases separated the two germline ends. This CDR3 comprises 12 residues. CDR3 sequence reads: CASRPTGNTIYF. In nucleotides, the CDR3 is TGTGCCAGCAGGCCGACTGGAAACACCATATATTTT.

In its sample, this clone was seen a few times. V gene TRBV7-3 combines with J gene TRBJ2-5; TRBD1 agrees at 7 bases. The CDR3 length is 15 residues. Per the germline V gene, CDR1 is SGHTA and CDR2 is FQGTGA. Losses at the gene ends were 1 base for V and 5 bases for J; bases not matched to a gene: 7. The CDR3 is CASSLNKGAGETQYF. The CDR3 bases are TGTGCCAGCAGCTTAAACAAGGGGGCAGGGGAGACCCAGTACTTC.

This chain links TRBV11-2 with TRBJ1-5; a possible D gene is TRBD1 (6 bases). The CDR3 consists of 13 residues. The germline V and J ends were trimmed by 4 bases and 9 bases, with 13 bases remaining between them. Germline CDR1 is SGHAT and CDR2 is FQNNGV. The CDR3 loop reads CASSSGQTGPQHF. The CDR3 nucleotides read TGTGCCAGCAGCTCCGGACAGACGGGGCCCCAGCATTTT.

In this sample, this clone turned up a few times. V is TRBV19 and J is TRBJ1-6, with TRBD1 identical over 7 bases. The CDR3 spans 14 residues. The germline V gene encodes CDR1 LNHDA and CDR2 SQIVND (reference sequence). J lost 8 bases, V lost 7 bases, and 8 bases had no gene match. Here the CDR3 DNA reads TGTGCCAGTAACCCGGGGACAGAGTATTCACCCCTCCACTTT. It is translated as CASNPGTEYSPLHF.

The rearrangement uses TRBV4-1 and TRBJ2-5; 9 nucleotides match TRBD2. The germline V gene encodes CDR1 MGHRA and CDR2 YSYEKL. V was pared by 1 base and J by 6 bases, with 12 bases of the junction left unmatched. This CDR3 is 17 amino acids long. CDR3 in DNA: TGCGCCAGCAGCCAAGGGGAAGCGGGGGGCAGAGGAAAGACCCAGTACTTC. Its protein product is CASSQGEAGGRGKTQYF.

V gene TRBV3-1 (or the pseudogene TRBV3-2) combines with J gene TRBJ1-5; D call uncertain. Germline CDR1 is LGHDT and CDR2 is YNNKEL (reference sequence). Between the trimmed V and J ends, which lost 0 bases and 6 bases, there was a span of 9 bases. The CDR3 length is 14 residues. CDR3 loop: CASSQDHSGQPQHF. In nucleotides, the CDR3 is TGTGCCAGCAGCCAAGATCACAGCGGTCAGCCCCAGCATTTT.

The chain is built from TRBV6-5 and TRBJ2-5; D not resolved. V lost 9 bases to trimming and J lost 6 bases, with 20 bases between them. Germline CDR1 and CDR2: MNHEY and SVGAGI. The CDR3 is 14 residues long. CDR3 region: CARPSADVRKTQYF. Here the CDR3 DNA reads TGTGCCAGGCCGTCTGCGGACGTCCGGAAGACCCAGTACTTC.

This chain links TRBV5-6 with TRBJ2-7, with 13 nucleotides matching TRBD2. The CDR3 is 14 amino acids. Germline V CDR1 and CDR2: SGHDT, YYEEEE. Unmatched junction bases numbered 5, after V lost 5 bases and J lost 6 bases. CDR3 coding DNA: TGTGCCAGCAGGACACTAGCGGGGGGGCTCGAGCAGTACGTC. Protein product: CASRTLAGGLEQYV.

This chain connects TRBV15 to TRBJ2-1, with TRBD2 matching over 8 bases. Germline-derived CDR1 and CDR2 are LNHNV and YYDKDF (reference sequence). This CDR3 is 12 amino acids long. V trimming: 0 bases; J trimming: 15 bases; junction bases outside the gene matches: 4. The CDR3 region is CATSRDGTRRFF. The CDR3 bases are TGTGCCACCAGCAGAGACGGGACTAGGCGGTTCTTC.

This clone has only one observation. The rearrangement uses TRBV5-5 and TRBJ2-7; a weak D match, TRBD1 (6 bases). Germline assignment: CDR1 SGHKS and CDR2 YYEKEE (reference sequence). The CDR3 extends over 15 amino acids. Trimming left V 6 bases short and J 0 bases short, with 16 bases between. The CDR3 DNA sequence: TGTGCCAGCACCACCGGGACACTCAGCTCCTACGAGCAGTACGTC. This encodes CASTTGTLSSYEQYV.